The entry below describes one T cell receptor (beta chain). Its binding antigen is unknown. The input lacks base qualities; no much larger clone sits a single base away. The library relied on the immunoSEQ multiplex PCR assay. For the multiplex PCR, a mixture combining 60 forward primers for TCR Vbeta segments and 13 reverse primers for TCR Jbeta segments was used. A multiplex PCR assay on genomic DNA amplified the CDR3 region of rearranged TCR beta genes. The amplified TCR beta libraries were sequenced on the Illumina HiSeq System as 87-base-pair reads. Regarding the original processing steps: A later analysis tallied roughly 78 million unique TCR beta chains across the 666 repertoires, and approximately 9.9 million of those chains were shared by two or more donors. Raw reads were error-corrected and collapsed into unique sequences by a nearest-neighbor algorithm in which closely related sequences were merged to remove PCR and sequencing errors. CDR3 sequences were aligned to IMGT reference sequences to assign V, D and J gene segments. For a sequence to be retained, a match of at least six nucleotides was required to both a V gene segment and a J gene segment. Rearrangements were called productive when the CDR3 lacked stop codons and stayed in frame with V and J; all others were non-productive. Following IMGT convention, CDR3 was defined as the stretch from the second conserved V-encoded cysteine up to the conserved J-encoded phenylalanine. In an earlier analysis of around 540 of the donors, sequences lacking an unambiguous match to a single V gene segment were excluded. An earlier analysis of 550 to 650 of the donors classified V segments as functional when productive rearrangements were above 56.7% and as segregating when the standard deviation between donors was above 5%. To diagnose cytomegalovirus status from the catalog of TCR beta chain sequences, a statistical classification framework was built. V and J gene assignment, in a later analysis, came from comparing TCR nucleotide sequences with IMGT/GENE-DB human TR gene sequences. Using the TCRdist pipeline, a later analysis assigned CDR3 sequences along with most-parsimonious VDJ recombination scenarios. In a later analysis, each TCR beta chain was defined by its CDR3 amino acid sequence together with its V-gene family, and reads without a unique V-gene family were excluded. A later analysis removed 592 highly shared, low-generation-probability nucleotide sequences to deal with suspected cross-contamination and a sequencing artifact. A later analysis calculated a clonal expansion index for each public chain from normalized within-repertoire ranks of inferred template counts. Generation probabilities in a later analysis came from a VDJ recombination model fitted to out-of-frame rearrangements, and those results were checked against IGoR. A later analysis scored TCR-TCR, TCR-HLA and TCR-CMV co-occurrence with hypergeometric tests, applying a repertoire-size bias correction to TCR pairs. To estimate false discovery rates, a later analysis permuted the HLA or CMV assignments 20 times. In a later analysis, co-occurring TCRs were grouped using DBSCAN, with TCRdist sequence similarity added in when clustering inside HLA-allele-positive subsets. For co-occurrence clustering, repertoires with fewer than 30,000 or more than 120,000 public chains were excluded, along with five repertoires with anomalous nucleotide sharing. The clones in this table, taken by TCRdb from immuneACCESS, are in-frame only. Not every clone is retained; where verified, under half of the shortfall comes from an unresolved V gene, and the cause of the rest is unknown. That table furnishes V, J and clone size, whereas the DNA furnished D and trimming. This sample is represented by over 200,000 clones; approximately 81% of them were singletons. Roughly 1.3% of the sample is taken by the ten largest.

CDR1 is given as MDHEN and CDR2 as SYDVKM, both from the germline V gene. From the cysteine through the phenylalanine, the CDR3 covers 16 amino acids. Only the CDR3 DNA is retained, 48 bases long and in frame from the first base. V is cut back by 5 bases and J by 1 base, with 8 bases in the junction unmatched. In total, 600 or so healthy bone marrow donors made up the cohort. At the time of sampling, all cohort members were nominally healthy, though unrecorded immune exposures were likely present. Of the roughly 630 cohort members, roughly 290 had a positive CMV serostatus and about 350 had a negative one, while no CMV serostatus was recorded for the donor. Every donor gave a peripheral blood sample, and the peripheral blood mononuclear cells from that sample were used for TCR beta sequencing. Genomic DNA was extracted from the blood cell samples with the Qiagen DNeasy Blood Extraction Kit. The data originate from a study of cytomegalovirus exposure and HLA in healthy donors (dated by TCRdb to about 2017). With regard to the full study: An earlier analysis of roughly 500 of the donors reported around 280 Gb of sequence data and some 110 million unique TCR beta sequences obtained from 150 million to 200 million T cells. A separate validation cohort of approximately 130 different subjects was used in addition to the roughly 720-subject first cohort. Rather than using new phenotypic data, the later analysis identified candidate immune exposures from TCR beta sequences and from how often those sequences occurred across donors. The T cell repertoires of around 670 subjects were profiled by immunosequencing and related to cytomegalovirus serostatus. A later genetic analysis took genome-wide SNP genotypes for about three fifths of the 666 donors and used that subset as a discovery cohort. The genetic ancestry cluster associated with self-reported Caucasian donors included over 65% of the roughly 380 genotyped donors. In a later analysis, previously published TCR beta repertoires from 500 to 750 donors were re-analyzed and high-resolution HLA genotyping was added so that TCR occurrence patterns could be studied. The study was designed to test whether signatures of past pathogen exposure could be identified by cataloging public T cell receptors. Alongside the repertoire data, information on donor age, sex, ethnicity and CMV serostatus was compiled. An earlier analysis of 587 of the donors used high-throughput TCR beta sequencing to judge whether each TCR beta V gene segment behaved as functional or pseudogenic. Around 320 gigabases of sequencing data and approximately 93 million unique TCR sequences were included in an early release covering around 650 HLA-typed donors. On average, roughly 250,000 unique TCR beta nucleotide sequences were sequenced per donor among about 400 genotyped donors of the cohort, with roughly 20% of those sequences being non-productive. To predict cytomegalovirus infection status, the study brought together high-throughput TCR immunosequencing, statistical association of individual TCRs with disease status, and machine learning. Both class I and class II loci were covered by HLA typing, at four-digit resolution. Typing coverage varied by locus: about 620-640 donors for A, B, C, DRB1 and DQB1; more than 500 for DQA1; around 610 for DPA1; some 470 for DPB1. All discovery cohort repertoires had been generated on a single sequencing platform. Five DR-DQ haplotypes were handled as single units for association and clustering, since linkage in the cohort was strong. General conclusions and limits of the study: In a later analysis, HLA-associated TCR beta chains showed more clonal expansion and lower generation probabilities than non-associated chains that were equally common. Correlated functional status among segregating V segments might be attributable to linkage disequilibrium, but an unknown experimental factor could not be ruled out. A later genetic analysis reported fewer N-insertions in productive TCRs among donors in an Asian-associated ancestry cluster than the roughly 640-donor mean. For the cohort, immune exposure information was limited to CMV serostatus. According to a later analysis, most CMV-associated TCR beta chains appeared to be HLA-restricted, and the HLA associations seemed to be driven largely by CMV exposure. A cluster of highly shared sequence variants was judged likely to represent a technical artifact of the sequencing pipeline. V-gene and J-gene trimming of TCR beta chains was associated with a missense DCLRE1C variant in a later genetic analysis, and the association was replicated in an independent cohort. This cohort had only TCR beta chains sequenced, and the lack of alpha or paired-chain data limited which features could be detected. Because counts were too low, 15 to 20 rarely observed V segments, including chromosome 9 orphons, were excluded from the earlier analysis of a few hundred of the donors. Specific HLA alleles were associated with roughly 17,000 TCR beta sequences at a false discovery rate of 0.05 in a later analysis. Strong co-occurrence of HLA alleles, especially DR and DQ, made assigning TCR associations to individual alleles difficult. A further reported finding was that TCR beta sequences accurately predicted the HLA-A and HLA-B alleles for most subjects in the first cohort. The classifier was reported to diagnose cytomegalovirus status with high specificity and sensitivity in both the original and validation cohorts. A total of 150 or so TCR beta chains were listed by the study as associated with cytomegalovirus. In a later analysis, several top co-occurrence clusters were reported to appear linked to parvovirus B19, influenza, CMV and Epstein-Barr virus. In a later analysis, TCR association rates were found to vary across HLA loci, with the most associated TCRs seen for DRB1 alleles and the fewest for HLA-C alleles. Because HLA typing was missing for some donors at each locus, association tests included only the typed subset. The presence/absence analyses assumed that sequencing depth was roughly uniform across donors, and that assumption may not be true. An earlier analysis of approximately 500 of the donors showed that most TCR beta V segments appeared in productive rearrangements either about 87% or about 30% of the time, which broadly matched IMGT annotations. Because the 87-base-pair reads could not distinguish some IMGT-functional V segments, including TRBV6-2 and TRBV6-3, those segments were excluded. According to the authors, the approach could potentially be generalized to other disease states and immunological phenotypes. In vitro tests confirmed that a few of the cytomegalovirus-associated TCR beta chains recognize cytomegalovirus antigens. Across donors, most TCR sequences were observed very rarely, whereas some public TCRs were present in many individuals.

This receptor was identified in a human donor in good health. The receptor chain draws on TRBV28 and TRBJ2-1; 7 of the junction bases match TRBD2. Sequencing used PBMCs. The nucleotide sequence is TGTGCCAGCAGTGCCCTAGCGGCGAAATCCTACAATGAGCAGTTCTTC. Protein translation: CASSALAAKSYNEQFF.